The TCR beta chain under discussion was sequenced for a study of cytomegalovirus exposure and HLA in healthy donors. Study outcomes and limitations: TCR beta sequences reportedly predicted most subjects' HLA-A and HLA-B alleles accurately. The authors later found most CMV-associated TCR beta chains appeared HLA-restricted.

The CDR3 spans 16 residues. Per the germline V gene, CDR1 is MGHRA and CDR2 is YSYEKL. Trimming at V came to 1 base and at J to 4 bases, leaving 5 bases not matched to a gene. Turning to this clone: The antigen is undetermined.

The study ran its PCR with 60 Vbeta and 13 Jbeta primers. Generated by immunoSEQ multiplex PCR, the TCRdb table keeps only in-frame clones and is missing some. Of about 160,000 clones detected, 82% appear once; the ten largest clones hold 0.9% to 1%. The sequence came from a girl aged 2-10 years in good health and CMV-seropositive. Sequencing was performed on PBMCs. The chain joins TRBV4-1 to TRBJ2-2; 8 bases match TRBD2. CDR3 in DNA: TGCGCCAGCAGCCAAGGGGACGGGAGGGGCACCGGGGAGCTGTTTTTT. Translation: CASSQGDGRGTGELFF.